Detailed here is one TCR beta chain. Patients in Seattle were enrolled during active infection, then followed longitudinally. Source study methods: Reference gene primer amplification yielded estimated nucleated cell counts. Assay: immunoSEQ multiplex PCR; the TCRdb copy retains only in-frame clones and omits some. V and J calls and clone size are those listed in that table; D and trimming were worked out from the DNA. The data hold 440,000 or so clones, with 89% observed a single time. These data belong to a study of blood T cell repertoires in COVID-19. Study-level background: The samples span acute and convalescent COVID-19 from the United States, Italy and Spain.

Germline trimming cut 6 bases from V and 1 base from J; bases unmatched to any gene: 7. CDR3 size: 14 residues. Looked up from germline, CDR1 is SQVTM and CDR2 is ANQGSEA. What was sequenced was peripheral blood. This chain links TRBV29-1 with TRBJ1-1; 8 nucleotides line up with TRBD1. This clonotype originated in a middle-aged woman with COVID-19, enrolled during active disease. CDR3 residues: CSVTTGARNTEAFF. The CDR3 bases are TGCAGCGTAACGACAGGGGCTCGGAACACTGAAGCTTTCTTT.